The 9 T cell receptor beta chains below were found in one sample sequenced in a study of blood T cell repertoires in COVID-19. Measured with immunoSEQ multiplex PCR; TCRdb has only the in-frame clones, and not every one. Of some 250,000 clones in the sample, 80% to 85% were seen once. The sequenced sample was peripheral blood. These receptor sequences come from a woman under 30 with acute or convalescent COVID-19.

The J gene is TRBJ2-1, the V gene TRBV5-1, with 7 bases identical to TRBD2. The CDR3 has 15 amino acids. Germline CDR1 is SGHRS and CDR2 is YFSETQ. With 0 bases clipped from V and 14 bases from J, the junction kept 14 bases outside the gene matches. DNA for the CDR3: TGCGCCAGCAGCTTGGGGAGGGGCGGACTAGACTTGGAGTTCTTC. As protein: CASSLGRGGLDLEFF.

This chain uses TRBV27 with TRBJ2-7, with TRBD2 identical over 12 bases. Germline CDR1 reads MNHEY; CDR2 reads SMNVEV (reference sequence). CDR3 length equals 15 residues. V dropped 5 bases and J dropped 3; count of bases not matched to a gene: 5. The CDR3 reads CASSPTSGRHYEQYF. Written as DNA, the CDR3 is TGTGCCAGCAGTCCAACTAGCGGGAGGCACTACGAGCAGTACTTC.

CDR3 DNA: TGTGCCAGTCAGAAGAACACTGAAGCTTTCTTT. This gives the protein CASQKNTEAFF. The chain has TRBV6-5 and TRBJ1-1; no definite D call. There are 11 residues in the CDR3. Germline CDR1 MNHEY, CDR2 SVGAGI. The V end lost 9 bases, the J end lost 1 base, and 6 bases lay between the germline ends.

This sequence joins TRBV28 and TRBJ2-3; perhaps TRBD2 as D (6 bases). Germline CDR1 is MDHEN and CDR2 is SYDVKM. The CDR3 is 15 amino acids. V lost 7 bases to trimming and J lost 1 base, with 15 bases between them. This chain's CDR3 is CASTSGGAGTDTQYF. The CDR3 bases are TGTGCCAGCACTTCCGGAGGGGCGGGCACAGATACGCAGTATTTT.

The V call is TRBV30, the J call TRBJ1-5; 7 nucleotides align to TRBD1. This CDR3 contains 16 residues. V lost 2 bases and J lost 4; bases outside the gene matches: 11. Germline V gives CDR1 GTSNPN, CDR2 SVGIG (reference sequence). DNA for the CDR3: TGTGCCTGGAGTAGATTAGGGACAGTATTAAATCAGCCCCAGCATTTT. This sequence encodes CAWSRLGTVLNQPQHF. The variable domain in full, completed from reference TRBV30 and TRBJ1-5, reads SQTIHQWPATLVQPVGSPLSLECTVEGTSNPNLYWYRQAAGRGLQLLFYSVGIGQISSEVPQNLSASRPQDRQFILSSKKLLLSDSGFYLCAWSRLGTVLNQPQHFGDGTRLSIL.

The genes are TRBV11-3 and TRBJ2-7; D is possibly TRBD1 (8 bases). CDR1 is SGHNT, CDR2 YENEEA, per germline. Trimming cost V 7 bases and J 0 bases, with 13 bases left between them. The CDR3 has 14 residues. The CDR3: CASTTGGGSYEQYF. CDR3 nucleotides: TGTGCCAGCACCACAGGGGGGGGCTCCTACGAGCAGTACTTC.

The chain couples TRBV5-1 to TRBJ2-7; 7 positions match TRBD2. The CDR3 sequence is 16 residues long. V dropped 1 base and J dropped 0; count of bases not matched to a gene: 7. Germline CDR1 and CDR2: SGHRS and YFSETQ. The CDR3, as DNA: TGCGCCAGCAGCTTGTTTTTGGGAGGGAGCTCCTACGAGCAGTACTTC. The encoded protein is CASSLFLGGSSYEQYF.

The J gene is TRBJ2-1, the V gene TRBV7-9; TRBD1 aligns across 7 bases. CDR1 is SEHNR and CDR2 is FQNEAQ in the germline V gene (reference sequence). This CDR3 comprises 17 residues. Trimming at V came to 2 bases and at J to 2 bases, leaving 9 bases not matched to a gene. The DNA of the CDR3 is TGTGCCAGCAGCTTAAGCCTGGTCGACAGGGCCTACAATGAGCAGTTCTTC. Translation gives CASSLSLVDRAYNEQFF.

The chain carries TRBV6-5 and TRBJ1-2; D remains ambiguous. Germline CDR1 and CDR2: MNHEY and SVGAGI. CDR3 size: 13 residues. The V gene lost 7 bases and the J gene lost 1 base, with 10 bases spanning the gap. In DNA, the CDR3 is TGTGCCAGCAAAAAAACAGTTAACTATGGCTACACCTTC. Protein sequence: CASKKTVNYGYTF.